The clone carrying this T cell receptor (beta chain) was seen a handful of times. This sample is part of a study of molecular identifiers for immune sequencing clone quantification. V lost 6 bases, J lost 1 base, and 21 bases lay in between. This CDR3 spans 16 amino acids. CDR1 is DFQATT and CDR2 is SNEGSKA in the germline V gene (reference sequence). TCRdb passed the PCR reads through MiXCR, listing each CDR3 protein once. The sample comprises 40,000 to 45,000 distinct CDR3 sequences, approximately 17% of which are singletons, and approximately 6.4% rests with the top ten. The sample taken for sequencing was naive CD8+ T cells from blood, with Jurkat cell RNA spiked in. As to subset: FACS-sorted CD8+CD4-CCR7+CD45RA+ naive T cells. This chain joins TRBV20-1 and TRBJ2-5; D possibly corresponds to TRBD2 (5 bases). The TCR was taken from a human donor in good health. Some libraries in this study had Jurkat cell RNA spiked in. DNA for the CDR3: TGCAGTGCCGGGGTGGTGATAGCAGTTCTCCAAGAGACCCAGTACTTC. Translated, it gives CSAGVVIAVLQETQYF.